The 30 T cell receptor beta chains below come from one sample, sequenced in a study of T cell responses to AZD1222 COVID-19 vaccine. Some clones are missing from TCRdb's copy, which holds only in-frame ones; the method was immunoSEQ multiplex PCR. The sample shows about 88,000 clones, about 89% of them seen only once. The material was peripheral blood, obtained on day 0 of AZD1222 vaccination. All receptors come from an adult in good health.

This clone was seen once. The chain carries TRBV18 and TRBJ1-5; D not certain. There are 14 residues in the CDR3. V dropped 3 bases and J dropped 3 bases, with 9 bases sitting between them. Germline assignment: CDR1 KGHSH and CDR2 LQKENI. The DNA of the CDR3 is TGTGCCAGCTCACCTGCAGTCTACAATCAGCCCCAGCATTTT. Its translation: CASSPAVYNQPQHF.

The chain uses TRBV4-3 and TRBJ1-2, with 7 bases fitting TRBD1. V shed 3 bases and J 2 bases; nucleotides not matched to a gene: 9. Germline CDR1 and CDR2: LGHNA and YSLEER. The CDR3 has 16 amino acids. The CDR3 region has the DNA TGCGCCAGCAGCCAGGGTGCGACAGGGAGGAACTATGGCTACACCTTC. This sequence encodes CASSQGATGRNYGYTF.

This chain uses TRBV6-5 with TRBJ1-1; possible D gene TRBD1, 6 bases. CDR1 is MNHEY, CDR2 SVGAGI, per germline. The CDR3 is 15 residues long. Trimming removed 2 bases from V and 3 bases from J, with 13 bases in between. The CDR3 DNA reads TGTGCCAGCAGTTACCCGGGGGGCGGGCACACTGAAGCTTTCTTT. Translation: CASSYPGGGHTEAFF.

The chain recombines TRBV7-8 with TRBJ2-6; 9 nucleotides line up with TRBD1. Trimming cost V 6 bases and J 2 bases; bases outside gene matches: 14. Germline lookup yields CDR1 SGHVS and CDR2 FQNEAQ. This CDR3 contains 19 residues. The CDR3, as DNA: TGTGCCAGCAGAACCCGGGACAGGGTTCTTCTTCCTGGGGCCAACGTCCTGACTTTC. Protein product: CASRTRDRVLLPGANVLTF.

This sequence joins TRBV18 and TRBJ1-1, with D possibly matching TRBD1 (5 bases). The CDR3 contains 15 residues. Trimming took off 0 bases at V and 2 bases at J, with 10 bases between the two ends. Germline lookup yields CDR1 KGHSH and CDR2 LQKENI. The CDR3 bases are TGTGCCAGCTCACCACCATCAGGGAGCAACACTGAAGCTTTCTTT. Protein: CASSPPSGSNTEAFF.

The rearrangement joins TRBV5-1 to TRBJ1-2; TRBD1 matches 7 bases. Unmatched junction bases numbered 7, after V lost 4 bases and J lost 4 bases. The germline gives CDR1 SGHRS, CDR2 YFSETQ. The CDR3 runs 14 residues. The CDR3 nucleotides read TGCGCCAGCAGCCGAACGACAGGGTTCTATGGCTACACCTTC. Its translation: CASSRTTGFYGYTF.

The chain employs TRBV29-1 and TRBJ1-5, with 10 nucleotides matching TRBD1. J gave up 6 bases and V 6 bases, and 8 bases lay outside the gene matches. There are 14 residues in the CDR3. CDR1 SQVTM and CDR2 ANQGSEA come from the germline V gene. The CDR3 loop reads CSVGGTGDSQPQHF. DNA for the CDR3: TGCAGCGTGGGAGGGACAGGGGACAGTCAGCCCCAGCATTTT.

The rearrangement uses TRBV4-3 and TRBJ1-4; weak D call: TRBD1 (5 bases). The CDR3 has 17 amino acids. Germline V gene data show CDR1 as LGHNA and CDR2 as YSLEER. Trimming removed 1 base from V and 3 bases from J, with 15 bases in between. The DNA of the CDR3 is TGCGCCAGCAGCCAAGCAGTTGGGGGAGAGGCTAATGAAAAACTGTTTTTT. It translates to CASSQAVGGEANEKLFF.

DNA for the CDR3: TGTGCCAGCAGTTACTCAGTGAAGGGCCCTGGCTACACCTTC. This sequence encodes CASSYSVKGPGYTF. The J gene is TRBJ1-2, the V gene TRBV6-5, with unresolved D. The CDR3 loop spans 14 amino acids. CDR1 is MNHEY, CDR2 SVGAGI, per germline. Trimming shortened V by 0 bases and J by 7 bases, and 12 bases separated the two germline ends.

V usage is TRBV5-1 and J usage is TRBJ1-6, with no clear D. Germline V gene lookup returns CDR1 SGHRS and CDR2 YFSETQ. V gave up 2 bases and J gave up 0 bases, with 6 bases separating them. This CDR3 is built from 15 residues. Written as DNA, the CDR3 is TGCGCCAGCAGCTTCGATAGCTCCTATAATTCACCCCTCCACTTT. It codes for CASSFDSSYNSPLHF.

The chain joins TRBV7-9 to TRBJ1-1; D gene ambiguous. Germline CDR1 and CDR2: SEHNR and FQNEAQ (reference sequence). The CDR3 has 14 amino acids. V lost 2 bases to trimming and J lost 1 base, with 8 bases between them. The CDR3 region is CASSLSQTNTEAFF. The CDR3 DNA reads TGTGCCAGCAGCTTATCACAGACGAACACTGAAGCTTTCTTT.

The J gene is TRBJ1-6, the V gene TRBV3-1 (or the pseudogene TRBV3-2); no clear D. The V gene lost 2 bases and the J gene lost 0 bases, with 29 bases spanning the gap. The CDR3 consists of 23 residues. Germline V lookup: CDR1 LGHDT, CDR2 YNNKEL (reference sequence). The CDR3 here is CASSQTTSTPQARFSSYNSPLHF. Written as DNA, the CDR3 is TGTGCCAGCAGCCAAACTACCAGTACTCCCCAAGCCCGCTTTAGCTCCTATAATTCACCCCTCCACTTT.

CDR3 bases: TGCGCCAGCAGCCACACAGGGGGGCTTACGAATGTGCAGTACTTC. Residues: CASSHTGGLTNVQYF. This chain joins TRBV4-1 and TRBJ2-7, with TRBD1 matching 8 bases. V shed 3 bases and J 9 bases; nucleotides not matched to a gene: 13. The CDR3 length is 15 residues. From germline, CDR1 is MGHRA and CDR2 YSYEKL.

The CDR3 DNA reads TGTGCCACCAGTGATCCCCCCCCGGGACAGAATAATTCACCCCTCCACTTT. Its protein product is CATSDPPPGQNNSPLHF. The rearrangement joins TRBV24-1 to TRBJ1-6; 7 bases line up with TRBD1. Germline V gene lookup returns CDR1 KGHDR and CDR2 SFDVKD. The CDR3 covers 17 residues. J lost 5 bases, V lost 3 bases, and 9 bases had no gene match.

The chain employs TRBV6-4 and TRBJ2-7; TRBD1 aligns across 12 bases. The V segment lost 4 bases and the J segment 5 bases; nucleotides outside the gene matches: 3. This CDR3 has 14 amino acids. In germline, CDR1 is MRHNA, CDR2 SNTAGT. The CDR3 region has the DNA TGTGCCAGCAGTGTGGGACAGGGGGCGGACGAGCAGTACTTC. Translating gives CASSVGQGADEQYF.

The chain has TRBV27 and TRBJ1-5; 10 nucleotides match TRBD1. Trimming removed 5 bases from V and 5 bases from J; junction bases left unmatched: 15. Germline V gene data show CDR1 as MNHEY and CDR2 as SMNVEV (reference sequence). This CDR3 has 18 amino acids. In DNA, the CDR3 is TGTGCCAGCAGTCCCTCTCCGGGACAGGGGAGAGGGGATCAGCCCCAGCATTTT. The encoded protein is CASSPSPGQGRGDQPQHF.

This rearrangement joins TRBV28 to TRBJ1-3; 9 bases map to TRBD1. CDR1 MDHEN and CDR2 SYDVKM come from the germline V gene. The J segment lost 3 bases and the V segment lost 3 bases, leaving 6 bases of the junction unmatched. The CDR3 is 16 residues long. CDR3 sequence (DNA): TGTGCCAGCAGTTTTAACAGGGGGCTTTATGGAAACACCATATATTTT. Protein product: CASSFNRGLYGNTIYF. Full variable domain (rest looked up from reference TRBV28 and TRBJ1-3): DVKVTQSSRYLVKRTGEKVFLECVQDMDHENMFWYRQDPGLGLRLIYFSYDVKMKEKGDIPEGYSVSREKKERFSLILESASTNQTSMYLCASSFNRGLYGNTIYFGEGSWLTVV.

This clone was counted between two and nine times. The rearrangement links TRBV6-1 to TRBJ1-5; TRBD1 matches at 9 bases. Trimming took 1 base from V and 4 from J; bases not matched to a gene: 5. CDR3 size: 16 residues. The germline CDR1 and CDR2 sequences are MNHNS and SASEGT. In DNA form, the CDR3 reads TGTGCCAGCAGTGAAGTTTCGGGACAGGGAAATCAGCCCCAGCATTTT. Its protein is CASSEVSGQGNQPQHF.

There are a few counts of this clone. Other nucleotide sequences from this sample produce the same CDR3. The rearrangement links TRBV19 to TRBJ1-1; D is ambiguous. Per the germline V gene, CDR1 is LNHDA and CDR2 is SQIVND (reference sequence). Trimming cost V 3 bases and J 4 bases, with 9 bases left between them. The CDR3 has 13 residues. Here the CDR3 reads CASSIGEGTEAFF. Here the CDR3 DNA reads TGTGCCAGTAGTATTGGAGAGGGCACTGAAGCTTTCTTT.

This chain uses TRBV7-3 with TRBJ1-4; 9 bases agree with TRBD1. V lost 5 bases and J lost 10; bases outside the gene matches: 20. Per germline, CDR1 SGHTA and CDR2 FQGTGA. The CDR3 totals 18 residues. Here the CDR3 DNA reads TGTGCCAGCAGCGACCGGGACAGGGTCCCCCCAGTTCATGCAAAACTGTTTTTT. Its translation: CASSDRDRVPPVHAKLFF.

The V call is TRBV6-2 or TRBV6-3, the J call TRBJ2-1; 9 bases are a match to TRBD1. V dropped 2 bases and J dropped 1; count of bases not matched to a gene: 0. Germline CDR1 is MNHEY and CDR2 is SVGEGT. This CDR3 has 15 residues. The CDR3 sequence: CASSYGTGSYNEQFF. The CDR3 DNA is TGTGCCAGCAGTTACGGGACAGGGTCCTACAATGAGCAGTTCTTC.

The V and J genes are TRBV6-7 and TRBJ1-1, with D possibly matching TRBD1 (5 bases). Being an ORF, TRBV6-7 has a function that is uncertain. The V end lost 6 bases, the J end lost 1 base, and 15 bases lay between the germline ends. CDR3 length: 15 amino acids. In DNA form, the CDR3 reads TGTGCCAGCAGGACAGTACCTTTTACGAACACTGAAGCTTTCTTT. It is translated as CASRTVPFTNTEAFF.

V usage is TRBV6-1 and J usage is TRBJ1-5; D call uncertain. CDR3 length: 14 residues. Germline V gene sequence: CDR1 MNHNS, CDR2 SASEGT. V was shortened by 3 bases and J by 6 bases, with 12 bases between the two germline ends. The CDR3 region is CASSDWSMFQPQHF. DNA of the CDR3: TGTGCCAGCAGTGATTGGTCGATGTTTCAGCCCCAGCATTTT.

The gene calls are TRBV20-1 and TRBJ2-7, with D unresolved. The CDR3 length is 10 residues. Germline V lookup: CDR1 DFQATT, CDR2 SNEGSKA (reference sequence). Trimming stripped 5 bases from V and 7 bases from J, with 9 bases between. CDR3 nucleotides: TGCAGTGCTGACGGGTTGGAGCAGTACTTC. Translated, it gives CSADGLEQYF.

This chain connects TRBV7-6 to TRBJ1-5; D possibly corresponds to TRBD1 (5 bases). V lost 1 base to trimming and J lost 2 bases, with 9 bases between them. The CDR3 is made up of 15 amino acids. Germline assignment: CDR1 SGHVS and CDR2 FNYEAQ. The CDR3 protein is CASSLDQGGNQPQHF. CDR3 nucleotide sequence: TGTGCCAGCAGCTTAGACCAGGGTGGCAATCAGCCCCAGCATTTT. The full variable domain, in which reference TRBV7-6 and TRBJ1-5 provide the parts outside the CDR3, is GAGVSQSPRYKVTKRGQDVALRCDPISGHVSLYWYRQALGQGPEFLTYFNYEAQQDKSGLPNDRFSAERPEGSISTLTIQRTEQRDSAMYRCASSLDQGGNQPQHFGDGTRLSIL.

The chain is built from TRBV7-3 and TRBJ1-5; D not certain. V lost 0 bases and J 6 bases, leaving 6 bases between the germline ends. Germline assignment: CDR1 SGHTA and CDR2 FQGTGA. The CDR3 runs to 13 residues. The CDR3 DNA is TGTGCCAGCAGCTTAACCTGGAGTCAGCCCCAGCATTTT. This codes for CASSLTWSQPQHF.

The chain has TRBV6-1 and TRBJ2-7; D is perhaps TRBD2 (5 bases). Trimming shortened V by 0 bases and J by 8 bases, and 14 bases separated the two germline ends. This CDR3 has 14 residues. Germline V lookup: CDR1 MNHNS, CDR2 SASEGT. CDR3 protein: CASSEAAEGAKQYF. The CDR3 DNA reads TGTGCCAGCAGTGAAGCGGCAGAGGGAGCAAAGCAGTACTTC.

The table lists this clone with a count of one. CDR3 DNA sequence: TGTGCCAGCGGGGCGAGGGACACTGAAGCTTTCTTT. Translation gives CASGARDTEAFF. The rearrangement joins TRBV5-4 to TRBJ1-1; D is possibly TRBD1 (5 bases). The CDR3 runs to 12 residues. The V end was cut by 7 bases, the J end by 3 bases, with 10 bases between. CDR1 SGHNT and CDR2 YYREEE come from the germline V gene (reference sequence).

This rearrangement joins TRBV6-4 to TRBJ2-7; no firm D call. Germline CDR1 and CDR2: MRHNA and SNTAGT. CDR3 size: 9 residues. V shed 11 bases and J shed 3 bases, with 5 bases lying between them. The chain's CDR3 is CAADYEQYF. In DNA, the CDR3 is TGTGCCGCAGACTACGAGCAGTACTTC.

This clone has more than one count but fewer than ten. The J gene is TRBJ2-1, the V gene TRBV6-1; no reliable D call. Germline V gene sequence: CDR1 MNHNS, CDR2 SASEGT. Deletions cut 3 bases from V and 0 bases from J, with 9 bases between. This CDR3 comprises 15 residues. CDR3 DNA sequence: TGTGCCAGCAGTGATGGGCATCACTCCTACAATGAGCAGTTCTTC. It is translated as CASSDGHHSYNEQFF.